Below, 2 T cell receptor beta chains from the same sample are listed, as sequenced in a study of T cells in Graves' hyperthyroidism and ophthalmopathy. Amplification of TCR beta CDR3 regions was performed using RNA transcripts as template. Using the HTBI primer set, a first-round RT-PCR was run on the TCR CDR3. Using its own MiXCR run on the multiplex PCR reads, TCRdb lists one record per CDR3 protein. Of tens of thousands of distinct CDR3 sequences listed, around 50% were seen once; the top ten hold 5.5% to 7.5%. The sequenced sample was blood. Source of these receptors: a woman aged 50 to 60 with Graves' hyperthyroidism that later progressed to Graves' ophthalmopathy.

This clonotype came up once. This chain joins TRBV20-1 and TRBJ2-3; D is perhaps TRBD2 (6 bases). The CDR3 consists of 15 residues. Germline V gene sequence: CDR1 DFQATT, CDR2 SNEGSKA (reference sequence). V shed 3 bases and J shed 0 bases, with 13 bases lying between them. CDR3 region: CSASRTGTSTDTQYF. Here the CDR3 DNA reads TGCAGTGCTAGCAGGACCGGGACTAGCACAGATACGCAGTATTTT.

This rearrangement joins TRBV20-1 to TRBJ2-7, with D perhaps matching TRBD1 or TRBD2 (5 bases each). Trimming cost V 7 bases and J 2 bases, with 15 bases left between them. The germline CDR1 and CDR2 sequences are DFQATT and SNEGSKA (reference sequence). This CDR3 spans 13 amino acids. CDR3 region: CSGARGPAYEQYF. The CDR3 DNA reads TGCAGTGGTGCTCGGGGCCCGGCCTACGAGCAGTACTTC.